The 32 T cell receptor beta chains presented below share a single source sample, sequenced in a study of chemoradiotherapy in HPV16-positive cancers. TCRdb's copy holds only in-frame clones and misses some; the assay was immunoSEQ multiplex PCR. The data show 5,400 or so clones, with approximately 71% seen just once and about 12% held by the top ten. The sequenced sample was tumor tissue, obtained from a patient who underwent chemoradiotherapy. These receptors originate from a human donor with HPV-associated anogenital cancer.

The chain joins TRBV28 to TRBJ1-2; no reliable D call. The germline V gene has CDR1 MDHEN and CDR2 SYDVKM. The CDR3 loop spans 15 amino acids. Trimming removed 5 bases at V and 5 bases at J, with 18 bases between. CDR3: CASSIRTAAGYGYTF. The CDR3 bases are TGTGCCAGCAGTATTAGGACGGCGGCGGGGTATGGCTACACCTTC.

This rearrangement joins TRBV19 to TRBJ1-4; D uncertain. The CDR3 loop spans 14 amino acids. Germline assignment: CDR1 LNHDA and CDR2 SQIVND (reference sequence). The V end was cut by 3 bases, the J end by 3 bases, with 8 bases between. The CDR3 sequence: CASSMGLANEKLFF. The CDR3 DNA reads as TGTGCCAGTAGTATGGGGTTAGCTAATGAAAAACTGTTTTTT.

This clone occurred a few times. This chain uses TRBV2 with TRBJ2-5; TRBD1 aligns across 9 bases. Germline trimming cut 6 bases from V and 4 bases from J; bases unmatched to any gene: 6. CDR1 is SNHLY, CDR2 FYNNEI, per germline. The CDR3 runs to 14 residues. The CDR3 is CASSRQGGRETQYF. CDR3 nucleotide sequence: TGTGCCAGCAGCCGACAGGGGGGAAGAGAGACCCAGTACTTC. The whole variable domain, remainder taken from reference TRBV2 and TRBJ2-5, is EPEVTQTPSHQVTQMGQEVILRCVPISNHLYFYWYRQILGQKVEFLVSFYNNEISEKSEIFDDQFSVERPDGSNFTLKIRSTKLEDSAMYFCASSRQGGRETQYFGPGTRLLVL.

The chain is built from TRBV6-5 and TRBJ1-5, with D unresolved. V shed 5 bases and J shed 10 bases, with 21 bases lying between them. Germline V lookup: CDR1 MNHEY, CDR2 SVGAGI. The CDR3 contains 15 residues. The CDR3 bases are TGTGCCAGCAGTCCCGAGACGGCCCTTGAGAAACCCCAGCATTTT. Protein product: CASSPETALEKPQHF.

This sequence joins TRBV19 and TRBJ2-3, with 12 bases that match TRBD2. The CDR3 has 15 amino acids. The germline CDR1 and CDR2 sequences are LNHDA and SQIVND (reference sequence). V shed 5 bases and J 5 bases; nucleotides not matched to a gene: 5. The CDR3 nucleotides are TGTGCCAGTAGTGCACGGACTAGCGGGATAGATACGCAGTATTTT. This codes for CASSARTSGIDTQYF.

The V and J genes are TRBV19 and TRBJ1-5; D is perhaps TRBD1 (5 bases). Germline loops: CDR1 LNHDA, CDR2 SQIVND (reference sequence). With 10 bases removed from V and 5 bases from J, the gap between germline ends came to 15 bases. CDR3 size: 13 residues. The CDR3: CATAEGRDQPQHF. In DNA, the CDR3 is TGTGCCACGGCTGAGGGGAGGGATCAGCCCCAGCATTTT. The complete variable domain, with remaining parts taken from reference TRBV19 and TRBJ1-5, reads DGGITQSPKYLFRKEGQNVTLSCEQNLNHDAMYWYRQDPGQGLRLIYYSQIVNDFQKGDIAEGYSVSREKKESFPLTVTSAQKNPTAFYLCATAEGRDQPQHFGDGTRLSIL.

This clone was seen only once. The V call is TRBV5-4, the J call TRBJ2-7; D gene ambiguous. The V end lost 1 base, the J end lost 6 bases, and 20 bases lay between the germline ends. Germline CDR1 reads SGHNT; CDR2 reads YYREEE (reference sequence). This CDR3 contains 16 residues. The CDR3 is CASSLRLTQYPLEQYF. CDR3 DNA sequence: TGTGCCAGCAGCTTGCGGTTAACCCAATACCCACTCGAGCAGTACTTC.

This clone was observed a handful of times. The CDR3 here is CASSWDRGEGVYGYTF. In DNA, the CDR3 is TGCGCCAGCAGCTGGGACCGGGGGGAGGGAGTCTATGGCTACACCTTC. V usage is TRBV5-1 and J usage is TRBJ1-2; TRBD1 might be the D (5 bases). Trimming removed 3 bases from V and 4 bases from J, with 19 bases in between. CDR1 and CDR2 (germline): SGHRS, YFSETQ. The CDR3 has 16 amino acids. Based on the CDR3 plus reference TRBV5-1 and TRBJ1-2, the full variable domain is KAGVTQTPRYLIKTRGQQVTLSCSPISGHRSVSWYQQTPGQGLQFLFEYFSETQRNKGNFPGRFSGRQFSNSRSEMNVSTLELGDSALYLCASSWDRGEGVYGYTFGSGTRLTVV.

This chain uses TRBV28 with TRBJ2-5, with TRBD1 matching over 9 bases. CDR3 length: 16 amino acids. Trimming took 4 bases from V and 6 from J; bases not matched to a gene: 12. The germline V gene encodes CDR1 MDHEN and CDR2 SYDVKM. CDR3: CASSSARGQGIKTQYF. The CDR3 region has the DNA TGTGCCAGCAGTTCCGCCCGGGGACAGGGTATAAAGACCCAGTACTTC.

The J gene is TRBJ2-7, the V gene TRBV27, with TRBD1 matching over 8 bases. This CDR3 comprises 15 residues. The J segment lost 3 bases and the V segment lost 2 bases, leaving 6 bases of the junction unmatched. Per the germline V gene, CDR1 is MNHEY and CDR2 is SMNVEV (reference sequence). The CDR3, as DNA: TGTGCCAGCAGTTTACTCGGACAGGGAGTCTACGAGCAGTACTTC. It encodes CASSLLGQGVYEQYF.

This clone showed up just once. V gene TRBV27 combines with J gene TRBJ2-3; D call uncertain. V lost 8 bases and J 5 bases, leaving 23 bases between the germline ends. The V gene's germline CDR1 is MNHEY and CDR2 SMNVEV (reference sequence). CDR3 length: 16 residues. Written as DNA, the CDR3 is TGTGCCAGCCGATCTGGACCCCTCCTTTTCGGAGATACGCAGTATTTT. Translated, it gives CASRSGPLLFGDTQYF.

The V and J genes are TRBV7-2 and TRBJ2-7, with D maybe TRBD1 (5 bases). From germline, CDR1 is SGHTA and CDR2 FQGNSA. There are 14 residues in the CDR3. Trimming shortened V by 5 bases and J by 5 bases, and 16 bases separated the two germline ends. The CDR3 nucleotides read TGTGCCAGCAGCCACTACCTTGAAGGGGACGAGCAGTACTTC. Translation gives CASSHYLEGDEQYF.

This clone was seen only once. The J gene is TRBJ2-2, the V gene TRBV4-2, with TRBD1 matching 8 bases. Germline V lookup: CDR1 LGHNA, CDR2 YNFKEQ. The CDR3 has 16 amino acids. Germline trimming cut 4 bases from V and 3 bases from J; bases unmatched to any gene: 7. The CDR3 region has the DNA TGTGCCAGCAGCCCATACGGACAGGGCGACACCGGGGAGCTGTTTTTT. This encodes CASSPYGQGDTGELFF.

Written as DNA, the CDR3 is TGTGCCAGCAGTTTGGGGGAGACTGAGCAGTTCTTC. Translated: CASSLGETEQFF. The chain links TRBV27 to TRBJ2-1; either TRBD1 or TRBD2 may supply D (5 bases each). The germline CDR1 and CDR2 sequences are MNHEY and SMNVEV (reference sequence). The CDR3 length is 12 residues. V was cut by 3 bases and J by 9 bases, with 9 bases left in between.

V is TRBV7-8 and J is TRBJ1-2, with 7 positions matching TRBD1. V was pared by 5 bases and J by 0 bases, with 6 bases of the junction left unmatched. The CDR3 extends over 15 amino acids. Germline V lookup: CDR1 SGHVS, CDR2 FQNEAQ. The CDR3, as DNA: TGTGCCAGCAGCCCACAGGGGCCAGCTAACTATGGCTACACCTTC. The encoded protein is CASSPQGPANYGYTF. Drawing the rest from reference TRBV7-8 and TRBJ1-2, the complete variable domain is GAGVSQSPRYKVAKRGQDVALRCDPISGHVSLFWYQQALGQGPEFLTYFQNEAQLDKSGLPSDRFFAERPEGSVSTLKIQRTQQEDSAVYLCASSPQGPANYGYTFGSGTRLTVV.

The chain joins TRBV5-6 to TRBJ2-5; D perhaps matches TRBD1 (5 bases). V lost 2 bases, J lost 4 bases, and 9 bases lay in between. The V gene's germline CDR1 is SGHDT and CDR2 YYEEEE. The CDR3 is made up of 13 amino acids. Written as DNA, the CDR3 is TGTGCCAGCAGCTTAGGGGTAGGAGAGACCCAGTACTTC. Translating gives CASSLGVGETQYF.

The chain uses TRBV7-9 and TRBJ2-1, with TRBD2 identical over 12 bases. V was pared by 1 base and J by 6 bases, with 1 base of the junction left unmatched. The V gene's germline CDR1 is SEHNR and CDR2 FQNEAQ (reference sequence). CDR3 size: 15 residues. CDR3 sequence reads: CASSLVLAGGNEQFF. CDR3 nucleotides: TGTGCCAGCAGCTTAGTACTAGCGGGAGGCAATGAGCAGTTCTTC.

The chain couples TRBV7-3 to TRBJ1-1; possible D gene TRBD1, 5 bases. CDR1 is SGHTA, CDR2 FQGTGA, per germline. The CDR3 spans 13 residues. V lost 1 base and J 8 bases, leaving 11 bases between the germline ends. The CDR3 nucleotides read TGTGCCAGCAGCTTAAGGGCAGGGCTCGAAGCTTTCTTT. Encoded protein: CASSLRAGLEAFF.

The V and J genes are TRBV11-3 and TRBJ2-1; 9 positions match TRBD2. This CDR3 has 16 amino acids. Trimming cost V 0 bases and J 3 bases; bases outside gene matches: 3. Germline V CDR1 and CDR2: SGHNT, YENEEA. CDR3 sequence reads: CASSLEAGGGYNEQFF. Here the CDR3 DNA reads TGTGCCAGCAGCTTAGAGGCGGGAGGGGGCTACAATGAGCAGTTCTTC.

The CDR3 coding sequence is TGCGCCAGCAGTTGTACAACACGAAAGACCTATGGCTACACCTTC. This translates into CASSCTTRKTYGYTF. The chain couples TRBV10-1 to TRBJ1-2; D gene uncertain. The CDR3 runs 15 residues. The V gene's germline CDR1 is WNHNN and CDR2 SYGVQD (reference sequence). The V end was cut by 5 bases, the J end by 4 bases, with 17 bases between.

The chain recombines TRBV5-3 with TRBJ2-3; no clear D. TRBV5-3 is an ORF, with its function uncertain. The CDR3 runs 14 residues. The V end lost 2 bases, the J end lost 3 bases, and 10 bases lay between the germline ends. CDR3 coding DNA: TGTGCCAGAAGCTTAGGTTGGGTGACAGATACGCAGTATTTT. It translates to CARSLGWVTDTQYF.

The chain employs TRBV27 and TRBJ2-1; 7 nucleotides agree with TRBD1. Unmatched junction bases numbered 3, after V lost 3 bases and J lost 4 bases. The CDR3 totals 14 residues. Germline V CDR1 and CDR2: MNHEY, SMNVEV (reference sequence). The CDR3 region is CASSLVGQYNEQFF. Here the CDR3 DNA reads TGTGCCAGCAGTTTGGTGGGACAGTACAATGAGCAGTTCTTC.

The V gene is TRBV21-1, the J gene TRBJ2-7; the table assigns TRBD1, which was not confirmed against the DNA. TRBV21-1 is marked as a pseudogene. The CDR3 sequence is 14 residues long. The CDR3 protein is CASSKGQGSYEQYF. The CDR3 nucleotides are TGTGCCAGCAGCAAAGGACAGGGGTCCTACGAGCAGTACTTC.

The chain employs TRBV5-1 and TRBJ2-1, with D possibly matching TRBD1 (5 bases). V was trimmed by 3 bases and J by 7 bases, leaving 17 bases between them. The CDR3 loop spans 15 amino acids. The germline V gene encodes CDR1 SGHRS and CDR2 YFSETQ. The DNA for the CDR3 is TGCGCCAGCAGCTCGTTCCCTCAGGGTGCAAATGAGCAGTTCTTC. It yields the protein CASSSFPQGANEQFF.

The rearrangement uses TRBV5-6 and TRBJ2-5, with 8 bases lining up with TRBD2. CDR1 SGHDT and CDR2 YYEEEE come from the germline V gene. The J segment lost 4 bases and the V segment lost 1 base, leaving 6 bases of the junction unmatched. The CDR3 extends over 15 amino acids. The CDR3 region is CASSLMGLGGETQYF. The CDR3 nucleotides are TGTGCCAGCAGCTTGATGGGACTAGGTGGAGAGACCCAGTACTTC.

This clone was detected only once. The chain joins TRBV6-5 to TRBJ2-7, with TRBD2 matching over 10 bases. CDR1 is MNHEY, CDR2 SVGAGI, per germline. With 4 bases clipped from V and 2 bases from J, the junction kept 5 bases outside the gene matches. The length of the CDR3 is 15 residues. CDR3 amino acids: CASSSGLAATYEQYF. DNA for the CDR3: TGTGCCAGCAGTTCTGGACTAGCGGCCACCTACGAGCAGTACTTC.

The chain employs TRBV6-5 and TRBJ2-1, with 10 bases that match TRBD1. The J segment lost 8 bases and the V segment lost 2 bases, leaving 9 bases of the junction unmatched. CDR1 and CDR2 from the germline V gene are MNHEY and SVGAGI. This CDR3 spans 16 amino acids. CDR3 amino acids: CASSYPGQGGYHEQFF. The CDR3 DNA is TGTGCCAGCAGTTACCCAGGACAGGGGGGGTATCATGAGCAGTTCTTC.

The genes are TRBV7-2 and TRBJ1-1, with unresolved D. The CDR3 spans 13 residues. The ends were cut back, 5 bases at V and 0 bases at J, with 7 bases in the middle. Germline-derived CDR1 and CDR2 are SGHTA and FQGNSA. The CDR3 DNA reads TGTGCCAGCAGCCCATATTTGAACACTGAAGCTTTCTTT. Amino acids: CASSPYLNTEAFF.

The chain is built from TRBV7-9 and TRBJ1-1; no reliable D call. The germline CDR1 and CDR2 sequences are SEHNR and FQNEAQ (reference sequence). V lost 5 bases, J lost 8 bases, and 6 bases lay in between. The CDR3 contains 10 residues. CDR3 region: CASSPREAFF. CDR3 coding DNA: TGTGCCAGCAGCCCCCGGGAAGCTTTCTTT.

This clone was observed a single time. The chain combines TRBV11-2 with TRBJ2-6; D is uncertain. V shed 2 bases and J shed 2 bases, with 7 bases lying between them. This CDR3 is 15 amino acids long. Germline CDR1 and CDR2: SGHAT and FQNNGV. The chain's CDR3 is CASSLTSAGANVLTF. The CDR3 coding sequence is TGTGCCAGCAGCTTAACATCCGCTGGGGCCAACGTCCTGACTTTC.

The DNA for the CDR3 is TGTGCCAGCATCTGGACTAGCGGGAGCGAGAAGGAGCAGTTCTTC. It is translated as CASIWTSGSEKEQFF. V gene TRBV6-6 combines with J gene TRBJ2-1; 13 nucleotides match TRBD2. Germline lookup yields CDR1 MNHNY and CDR2 SVGAGI (reference sequence). The CDR3 is 15 residues long. V shed 7 bases and J 10 bases; nucleotides not matched to a gene: 10.

This chain connects TRBV7-2 to TRBJ1-1; D call uncertain. Trimming shortened V by 5 bases and J by 0 bases, and 13 bases separated the two germline ends. Germline lookup yields CDR1 SGHTA and CDR2 FQGNSA. This CDR3 comprises 15 residues. CDR3 sequence: CASSPRQGMNTEAFF. In DNA form, the CDR3 reads TGTGCCAGCAGCCCAAGACAAGGCATGAACACTGAAGCTTTCTTT.